This T cell receptor beta chain was observed in a study of T cell responses to AZD1222 COVID-19 vaccine. Findings and limits, study-wide: Donors were chiefly white British, with a greater number of females, and clonal diversity was perhaps underestimated. Reports say nearly half of spike-specific TCRs go after unmutated variant regions. Only a handful of AZD1222 recipients tested seropositive at baseline.

Remarks on this clone: What it binds is unknown.

Assay used: immunoSEQ multiplex PCR; TCRdb lists only in-frame clones, some missing. The sample has 45,000 to 65,000 clones, approximately 80% seen once. Pooling of second doses given at about 4 or about 12 weeks was done. The length of the CDR3 is 15 residues. Trimming removed 3 bases from V and 4 bases from J; junction bases left unmatched: 4. Looked up from germline, CDR1 is KGHDR and CDR2 is SFDVKD. Specimen: peripheral blood, collected 28 days after the second AZD1222 dose. The V and J genes are TRBV24-1 and TRBJ1-5; 8 bases fit TRBD1. The sequence was obtained from an adult who received the AZD1222 COVID-19 vaccine. In DNA form, the CDR3 reads TGTGCCACCAGTGATCCAAGACAGGGGAATCAGCCCCAGCATTTT. It codes for CATSDPRQGNQPQHF.